These 7 T cell receptor beta chains were sequenced from one sample in a study of cytomegalovirus exposure and HLA in healthy donors. In the PCR, 60 Vbeta and 13 Jbeta primers were used. Some clones are missing from TCRdb's copy, which holds only in-frame ones; the method was immunoSEQ multiplex PCR. This sample carries around 150,000 clones, roughly 73% of them seen once, and the ten largest clones take approximately 15%. The sample was PBMCs. The receptors come from a human donor in good health.

V is TRBV14 and J is TRBJ2-7, with unresolved D. This CDR3 spans 12 amino acids. The V gene lost 1 base and the J gene lost 6 bases, with 7 bases spanning the gap. Germline values: CDR1 SGHDN, CDR2 FVKESK. CDR3 amino acids: CASSQVFIEQYF. CDR3 coding DNA: TGTGCCAGCAGCCAAGTTTTTATCGAGCAGTACTTC.

The chain joins TRBV11-2 to TRBJ2-1; weak D call: TRBD2 (6 bases). Trimming pared 3 bases from V and 15 bases from J, leaving 18 bases between. CDR1 and CDR2 from the germline V gene are SGHAT and FQNNGV. The CDR3 is 13 amino acids. This chain's CDR3 is CASSLGTAIPRFF. The CDR3 bases are TGTGCCAGCAGCTTGGGGACTGCAATTCCCCGGTTCTTC.

The chain uses TRBV12-5 and TRBJ1-2, with a possible D match to TRBD1 (5 bases). The length of the CDR3 is 13 residues. CDR1 is LGHNT and CDR2 is FRNRAP in the germline V gene. Trimming took 6 bases from V and 4 from J, leaving 12 bases between them. The DNA for the CDR3 is TGTGCTAGTGGGGTCGACAGTTCCTATGGCTACACCTTC. The encoded protein is CASGVDSSYGYTF.

The chain recombines TRBV6-5 with TRBJ1-3; a weak D match, TRBD1 (5 bases). V lost 0 bases to trimming and J lost 2 bases, with 11 bases between them. The CDR3 is 16 amino acids. CDR1 and CDR2 from the germline V gene are MNHEY and SVGAGI. The CDR3 sequence is CASSYSGAGPGNTIYF. The CDR3 region has the DNA TGTGCCAGCAGTTACTCAGGGGCTGGCCCTGGAAACACCATATATTTT.

The chain employs TRBV23-1 and TRBJ1-5; D might be TRBD1 (6 bases). TRBV23-1 is placed among ORFs of uncertain function. The V gene lost 2 bases and the J gene lost 4 bases, with 21 bases spanning the gap. The CDR3 has 18 residues. The CDR3 nucleotides are TGCGCCAGCAGTCAAGAGATCCCAGGGGTCCTAGGGAATCAGCCCCAGCATTTT. The encoded protein is CASSQEIPGVLGNQPQHF.

V is TRBV5-4 and J is TRBJ1-3; TRBD1 matches 10 bases. With V trimmed by 0 bases and J by 4 bases, 7 bases remained unmatched. CDR1 is SGHNT and CDR2 is YYREEE in the germline V gene (reference sequence). The CDR3 is 17 amino acids. The CDR3 bases are TGTGCCAGCAGCTTGGAGCGTGGGACAGGGGCAGGAAACACCATATATTTT. It encodes CASSLERGTGAGNTIYF.

The chain couples TRBV28 to TRBJ2-7; maybe TRBD2 (6 bases). This CDR3 region has 13 residues. Germline V gives CDR1 MDHEN, CDR2 SYDVKM. With 6 bases removed from V and 3 bases from J, the gap between germline ends came to 12 bases. The CDR3 reads CASRAGRNYEQYF. The CDR3 region has the DNA TGTGCCAGCAGGGCGGGAAGGAACTACGAGCAGTACTTC.